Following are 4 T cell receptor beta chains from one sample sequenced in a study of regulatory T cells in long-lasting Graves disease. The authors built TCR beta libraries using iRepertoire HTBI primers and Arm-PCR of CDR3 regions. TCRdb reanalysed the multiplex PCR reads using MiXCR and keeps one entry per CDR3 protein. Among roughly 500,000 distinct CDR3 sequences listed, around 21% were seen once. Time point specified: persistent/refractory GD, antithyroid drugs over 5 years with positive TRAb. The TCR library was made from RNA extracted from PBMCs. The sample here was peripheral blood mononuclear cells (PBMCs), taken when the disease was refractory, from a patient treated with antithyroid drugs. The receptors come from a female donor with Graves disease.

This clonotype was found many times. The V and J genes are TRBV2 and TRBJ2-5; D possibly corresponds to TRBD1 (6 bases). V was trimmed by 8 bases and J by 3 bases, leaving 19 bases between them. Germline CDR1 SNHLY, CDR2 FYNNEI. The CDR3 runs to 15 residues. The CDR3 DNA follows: TGTGCCAGCGGTAAACATCCGGGACAAAAAGAGACCCAGTACTTC. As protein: CASGKHPGQKETQYF.

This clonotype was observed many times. CDR3 sequence: CATSDEREGRETQYF. In DNA, the CDR3 is TGTGCCACCAGCGACGAGCGGGAGGGCAGGGAGACCCAGTACTTC. The chain links TRBV15 to TRBJ2-5; 10 bases map to TRBD2. Germline CDR1 is LNHNV and CDR2 is YYDKDF (reference sequence). This CDR3 contains 15 residues. V shed 5 bases and J 5 bases; nucleotides not matched to a gene: 8.

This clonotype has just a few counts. CDR3 sequence (DNA): TGTGCCAGCAGCTTACGCGCAGATACGCAGTATTTT. This codes for CASSLRADTQYF. The genes are TRBV13 and TRBJ2-3; unclear D gene. The CDR3 runs 12 residues. V was trimmed by 2 bases and J by 4 bases, leaving 4 bases between them. Germline CDR1 PRHDT, CDR2 FYEKMQ (reference sequence).

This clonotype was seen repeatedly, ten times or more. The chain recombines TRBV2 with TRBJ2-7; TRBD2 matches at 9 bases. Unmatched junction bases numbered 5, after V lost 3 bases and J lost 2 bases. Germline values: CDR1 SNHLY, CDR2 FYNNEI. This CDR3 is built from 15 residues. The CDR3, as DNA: TGTGCCAGCAGTGAGGCTAGCGGGACCACCTACGAGCAGTACTTC. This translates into CASSEASGTTYEQYF.